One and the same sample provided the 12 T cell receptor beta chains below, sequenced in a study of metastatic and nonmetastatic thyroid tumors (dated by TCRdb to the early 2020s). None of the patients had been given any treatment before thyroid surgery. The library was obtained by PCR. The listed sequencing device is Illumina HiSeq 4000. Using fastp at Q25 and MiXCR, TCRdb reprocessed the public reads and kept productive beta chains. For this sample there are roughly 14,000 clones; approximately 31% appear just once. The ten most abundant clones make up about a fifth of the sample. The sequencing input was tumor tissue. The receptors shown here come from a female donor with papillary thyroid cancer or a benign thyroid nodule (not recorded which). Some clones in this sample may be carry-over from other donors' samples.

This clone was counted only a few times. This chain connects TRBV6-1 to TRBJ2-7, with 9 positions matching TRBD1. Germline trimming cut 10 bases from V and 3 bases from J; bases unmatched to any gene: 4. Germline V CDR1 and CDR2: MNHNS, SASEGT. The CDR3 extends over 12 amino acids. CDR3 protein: CATTGQGYEQYF. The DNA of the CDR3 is TGTGCCACTACGGGACAGGGCTACGAGCAGTACTTC.

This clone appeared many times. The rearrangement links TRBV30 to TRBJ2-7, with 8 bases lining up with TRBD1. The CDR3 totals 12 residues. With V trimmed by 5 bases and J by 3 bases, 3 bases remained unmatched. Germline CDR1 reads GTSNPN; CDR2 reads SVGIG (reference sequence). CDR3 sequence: CAWGTGGYEQYF. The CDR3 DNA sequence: TGTGCCTGGGGAACAGGGGGCTACGAGCAGTACTTC.

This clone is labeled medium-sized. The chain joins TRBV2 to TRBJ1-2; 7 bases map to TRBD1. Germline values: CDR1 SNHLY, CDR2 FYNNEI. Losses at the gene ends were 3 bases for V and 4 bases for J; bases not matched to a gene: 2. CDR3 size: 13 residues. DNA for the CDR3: TGTGCCAGCAGTGAGAGGGACAGCTATGGCTACACCTTC. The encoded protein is CASSERDSYGYTF.

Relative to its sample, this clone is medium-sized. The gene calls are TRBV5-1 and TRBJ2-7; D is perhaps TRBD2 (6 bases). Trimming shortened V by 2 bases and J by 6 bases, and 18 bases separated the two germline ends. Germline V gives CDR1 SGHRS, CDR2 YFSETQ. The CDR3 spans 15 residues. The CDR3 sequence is CASSLGTLEVGEQYF. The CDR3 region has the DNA TGCGCCAGCAGCTTAGGGACTCTTGAAGTAGGCGAGCAGTACTTC. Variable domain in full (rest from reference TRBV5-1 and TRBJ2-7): KAGVTQTPRYLIKTRGQQVTLSCSPISGHRSVSWYQQTPGQGLQFLFEYFSETQRNKGNFPGRFSGRQFSNSRSEMNVSTLELGDSALYLCASSLGTLEVGEQYFGPGTRLTVT.

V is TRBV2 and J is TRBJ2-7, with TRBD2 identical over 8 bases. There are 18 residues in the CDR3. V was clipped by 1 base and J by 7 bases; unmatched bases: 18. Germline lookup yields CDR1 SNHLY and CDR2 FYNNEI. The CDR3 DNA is TGTGCCAGCAGTGAAGGGACTAGCCCAATTCTCAACCTACGGGAGCAGTACTTC. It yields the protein CASSEGTSPILNLREQYF.

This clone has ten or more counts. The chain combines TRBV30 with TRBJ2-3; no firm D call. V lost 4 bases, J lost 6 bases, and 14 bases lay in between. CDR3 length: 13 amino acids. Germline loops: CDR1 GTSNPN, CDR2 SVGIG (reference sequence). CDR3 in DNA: TGTGCCTGGAATCCGACTGGTGGGGATACGCAGTATTTT. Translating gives CAWNPTGGDTQYF.

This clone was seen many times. CDR3 DNA sequence: TGTGCCAGCAGCTTATCGTTTGGAGGGGCTAGCGGTGTTACCGTGCAGTACTTC. Encoded protein: CASSLSFGGASGVTVQYF. This rearrangement joins TRBV7-9 to TRBJ2-7; 7 nucleotides match TRBD2. The J segment lost 9 bases and the V segment lost 2 bases, leaving 22 bases of the junction unmatched. Germline V gene sequence: CDR1 SEHNR, CDR2 FQNEAQ (reference sequence). CDR3 size: 18 residues.

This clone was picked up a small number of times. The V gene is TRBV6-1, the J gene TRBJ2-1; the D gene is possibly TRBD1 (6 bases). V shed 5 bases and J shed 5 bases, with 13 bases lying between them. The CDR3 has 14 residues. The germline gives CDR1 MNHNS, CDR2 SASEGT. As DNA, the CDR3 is TGTGCCAGCAGTAAACAGGGTAGGGACAATGAGCAGTTCTTC. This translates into CASSKQGRDNEQFF.

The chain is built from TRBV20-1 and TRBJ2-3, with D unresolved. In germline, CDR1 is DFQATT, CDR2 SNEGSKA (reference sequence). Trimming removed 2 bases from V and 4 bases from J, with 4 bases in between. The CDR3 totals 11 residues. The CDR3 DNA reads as TGCAGTGCTAGATACGCAGATACGCAGTATTTT. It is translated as CSARYADTQYF.

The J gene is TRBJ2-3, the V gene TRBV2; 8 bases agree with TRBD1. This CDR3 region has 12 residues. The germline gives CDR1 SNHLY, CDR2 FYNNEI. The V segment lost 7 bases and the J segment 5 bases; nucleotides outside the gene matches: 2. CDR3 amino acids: CASKQGGDTQYF. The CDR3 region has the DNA TGTGCCAGCAAACAGGGGGGAGATACGCAGTATTTT.

In DNA, the CDR3 is TGTGCCACCAGTGATTTGGCGGGAGCGAGTGAGACCCAGTACTTC. Translating it yields CATSDLAGASETQYF. The V and J genes are TRBV24-1 and TRBJ2-5; 7 positions match TRBD2. Per the germline V gene, CDR1 is KGHDR and CDR2 is SFDVKD. The CDR3 runs 15 residues. The trim removed 0 bases at V and 5 bases at J, leaving 5 bases unmatched.

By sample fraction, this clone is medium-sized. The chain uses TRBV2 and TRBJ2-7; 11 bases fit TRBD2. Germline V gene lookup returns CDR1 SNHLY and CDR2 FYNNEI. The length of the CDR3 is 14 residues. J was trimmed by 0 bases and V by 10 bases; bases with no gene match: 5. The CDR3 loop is CATETSGSSYEQYF. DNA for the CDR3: TGTGCCACTGAAACTAGCGGGAGCTCCTACGAGCAGTACTTC.